These 27 T cell receptor beta chains originate from one sample sequenced in a study of blood T cell repertoires in COVID-19. Generated by immunoSEQ multiplex PCR, the TCRdb table keeps only in-frame clones and is missing some. The sample yields around 200,000 clones, around 82% seen once. The sample was peripheral blood. Source of these receptors: a woman aged 70-85 years with acute or convalescent COVID-19.

This sequence joins TRBV28 and TRBJ1-2; TRBD1 aligns across 7 bases. The CDR3 extends over 14 amino acids. Germline CDR1 is MDHEN and CDR2 is SYDVKM. Trimming removed 3 bases from V and 7 bases from J; junction bases left unmatched: 8. CDR3 in amino acids: CASSLGDSVSGYTF. The CDR3 DNA reads TGTGCCAGCAGTTTGGGGGACAGCGTCTCTGGCTACACCTTC.

The chain uses TRBV27 and TRBJ2-1; 8 bases map to TRBD1. Germline loops: CDR1 MNHEY, CDR2 SMNVEV (reference sequence). V gave up 6 bases and J gave up 8 bases; unmatched junction bases: 9. The CDR3 is 14 amino acids. The CDR3 reads CASRSWTGKDEQFF. The CDR3 nucleotides read TGTGCCAGCAGATCTTGGACAGGGAAGGATGAGCAGTTCTTC.

The V call is TRBV6-2 or TRBV6-3, the J call TRBJ1-1; 8 bases are a match to TRBD1. V was clipped by 4 bases and J by 1 base; unmatched bases: 5. This CDR3 region has 15 residues. The germline CDR1 and CDR2 sequences are MNHEY and SVGEGT. CDR3 amino acids: CASSSGDRGNTEAFF. The CDR3 coding sequence is TGTGCCAGCAGTTCAGGTGACAGGGGGAACACTGAAGCTTTCTTT.

This chain uses TRBV6-2 or TRBV6-3 with TRBJ2-1; TRBD2 matches 8 bases. The CDR3 is made up of 14 amino acids. CDR1 and CDR2 (germline): MNHEY, SVGEGT. Trimming cost V 5 bases and J 4 bases; bases outside gene matches: 4. The CDR3 loop is CASSRAGGYNEQFF. As DNA, the CDR3 is TGTGCCAGCAGTAGGGCGGGGGGTTACAATGAGCAGTTCTTC.

The chain carries TRBV6-5 and TRBJ1-6; D is unresolved. The CDR3 spans 12 residues. Trimming cost V 7 bases and J 8 bases, with 9 bases left between them. In germline, CDR1 is MNHEY, CDR2 SVGAGI. This CDR3 reads CASKDTYSPLHF. The CDR3 DNA sequence: TGTGCCAGCAAAGACACTTATTCACCCCTCCACTTT.

This clone was counted only a few times. The genes are TRBV18 and TRBJ1-6, with no clear D. Germline values: CDR1 KGHSH, CDR2 LQKENI. V lost 3 bases and J 0 bases, leaving 6 bases between the germline ends. CDR3 size: 15 residues. The CDR3 sequence is CASSPTTSYNSPLHF. DNA for the CDR3: TGTGCCAGCTCACCGACAACCTCCTATAATTCACCCCTCCACTTT.

This clone was recorded only once. The rearrangement links TRBV5-1 to TRBJ2-7; 9 bases line up with TRBD2. Germline V gene sequence: CDR1 SGHRS, CDR2 YFSETQ. V shed 4 bases and J 4 bases; nucleotides not matched to a gene: 9. This CDR3 contains 15 residues. In DNA form, the CDR3 reads TGCGCCAGCAGCGCAAGCGGGGGGACTGGATACGAGCAGTACTTC. Protein product: CASSASGGTGYEQYF.

This rearrangement joins TRBV9 to TRBJ1-4; TRBD1 might be the D (5 bases). Germline assignment: CDR1 SGDLS and CDR2 YYNGEE. The V gene lost 0 bases and the J gene lost 10 bases, with 7 bases spanning the gap. This CDR3 is built from 12 residues. The CDR3 DNA is TGTGCCAGCAGCGTAGGAAGGGGAAAACTGTTTTTT. This encodes CASSVGRGKLFF.

This chain joins TRBV7-9 and TRBJ1-4, with TRBD1 matching over 10 bases. The V gene's germline CDR1 is SEHNR and CDR2 FQNEAQ (reference sequence). The CDR3 sequence is 16 residues long. J lost 8 bases, V lost 5 bases, and 11 bases had no gene match. Written as DNA, the CDR3 is TGTGCCAGCAGCAACAAGGGACAGGGGTTGGAGGAAAAACTGTTTTTT. Translated, it gives CASSNKGQGLEEKLFF.

The chain links TRBV2 to TRBJ2-5, with 10 bases that match TRBD2. Germline trimming cut 7 bases from V and 2 bases from J; bases unmatched to any gene: 7. Germline V gene sequence: CDR1 SNHLY, CDR2 FYNNEI. The CDR3 length is 15 residues. The CDR3 sequence: CASTRLAGIQETQYF. DNA of the CDR3: TGTGCCAGCACCCGACTAGCGGGTATACAAGAGACCCAGTACTTC.

The rearrangement links TRBV19 to TRBJ1-5; 10 bases line up with TRBD1. The germline gives CDR1 LNHDA, CDR2 SQIVND (reference sequence). The CDR3 spans 18 residues. V lost 6 bases, J lost 2 bases, and 13 bases stayed unmatched. The CDR3 region is CASSLSRGGTGGNQPQHF. For the CDR3, the DNA is TGTGCCAGTAGCCTCTCAAGAGGCGGGACAGGGGGCAATCAGCCCCAGCATTTT.

This sequence joins TRBV20-1 and TRBJ1-2, with 8 positions matching TRBD1. The CDR3 extends over 15 amino acids. The germline V gene has CDR1 DFQATT and CDR2 SNEGSKA (reference sequence). Trimming took 3 bases from V and 4 from J; bases not matched to a gene: 10. CDR3 DNA sequence: TGCAGTGCTAGTGATCTAGGACAGGGTGCCTATGGCTACACCTTC. This translates into CSASDLGQGAYGYTF.

The V and J genes are TRBV9 and TRBJ1-2; 7 nucleotides match TRBD1. V lost 4 bases, J lost 4 bases, and 10 bases stayed unmatched. There are 15 residues in the CDR3. In germline, CDR1 is SGDLS, CDR2 YYNGEE. CDR3: CASSPPTGYVYGYTF. In DNA, the CDR3 is TGTGCCAGCAGCCCGCCGACAGGGTATGTCTATGGCTACACCTTC.

CDR3 nucleotide sequence: TGTGCCAGTAGTATGGGGCAGGGGGCTCGCGGCTACACCTTC. Translated, it gives CASSMGQGARGYTF. The J gene is TRBJ1-2, the V gene TRBV19, with 8 bases aligning to TRBD1. Trimming removed 3 bases from V and 8 bases from J; junction bases left unmatched: 8. This CDR3 spans 14 amino acids. Germline CDR1 is LNHDA and CDR2 is SQIVND (reference sequence).

The rearrangement links TRBV20-1 to TRBJ2-1; 7 bases map to TRBD2. Germline V CDR1 and CDR2: DFQATT, SNEGSKA (reference sequence). The ends lost 3 bases at V and 3 bases at J; junction bases unmatched: 8. The CDR3 has 15 amino acids. CDR3 sequence (DNA): TGCAGTGCTAGTGGTTCAGGGAGGGTCTACAATGAGCAGTTCTTC. It specifies CSASGSGRVYNEQFF.

This rearrangement joins TRBV21-1 to TRBJ1-2. TRBV21-1 is assigned pseudogene status. The CDR3 contains 12 residues. CDR3 region: CASSNGDYGYTF. The DNA for the CDR3 is TGTGCCAGCAGCAACGGGGATTATGGCTACACCTTC.

This chain joins TRBV19 and TRBJ2-7, with TRBD2 matching 11 bases. CDR3 length: 15 amino acids. Germline CDR1 is LNHDA and CDR2 is SQIVND (reference sequence). The V gene end was trimmed by 5 bases and the J gene end by 2 bases; junction bases not matched to a gene: 5. CDR3 sequence: CASSRLAGGPYEQYF. For the CDR3, the DNA is TGTGCCAGTAGTCGATTAGCGGGAGGGCCCTACGAGCAGTACTTC.

The V call is TRBV19, the J call TRBJ2-1; TRBD2 aligns across 10 bases. Germline V gene sequence: CDR1 LNHDA, CDR2 SQIVND (reference sequence). The CDR3 spans 16 residues. With 0 bases clipped from V and 8 bases from J, the junction kept 7 bases outside the gene matches. For the CDR3, the DNA is TGTGCCAGTAGTATAGATCCGGGACTAGCGAGGGATGAGCAGTTCTTC. Translating it yields CASSIDPGLARDEQFF.

This clone was recorded many times. The chain has TRBV5-4 and TRBJ1-2, with TRBD1 matching 7 bases. This CDR3 is built from 15 residues. The germline CDR1 and CDR2 sequences are SGHNT and YYREEE (reference sequence). The V segment lost 1 base and the J segment 7 bases; nucleotides outside the gene matches: 10. CDR3 sequence (DNA): TGTGCCAGCAGCTTGAGTCGACAGGGTCAGCGTGGCTACACCTTC. This translates into CASSLSRQGQRGYTF.

The CDR3 DNA sequence: TGTGCCAGTAGAACAGGGGCCGAGAACACTGAAGCTTTCTTT. Translating it yields CASRTGAENTEAFF. This chain joins TRBV19 and TRBJ1-1; 7 bases line up with TRBD1. V lost 6 bases and J lost 1; bases outside the gene matches: 5. CDR3 length: 14 residues. CDR1 LNHDA and CDR2 SQIVND come from the germline V gene (reference sequence).

This clone was detected only once. The chain employs TRBV6-6 and TRBJ2-3; D might be TRBD2 (6 bases). Trimming left V 4 bases short and J 4 bases short, with 12 bases between. The CDR3 extends over 14 amino acids. The V gene's germline CDR1 is MNHNY and CDR2 SVGAGI (reference sequence). CDR3 in amino acids: CASSFPTRADTQYF. The DNA of the CDR3 is TGTGCCAGCAGTTTCCCGACTAGGGCAGATACGCAGTATTTT.

The chain joins TRBV5-1 to TRBJ1-1; D gene unclear. Deletions cut 1 base from V and 5 bases from J, with 12 bases between. Germline CDR1 SGHRS, CDR2 YFSETQ. The CDR3 is made up of 14 amino acids. The CDR3 sequence is CASSLSAQLTEAFF. In DNA, the CDR3 is TGCGCCAGCAGCTTGTCTGCGCAATTAACTGAAGCTTTCTTT.

The rearrangement links TRBV5-4 to TRBJ1-1; the D is unclear. CDR1 and CDR2 from the germline V gene are SGHNT and YYREEE (reference sequence). This CDR3 has 12 residues. Trimming stripped 5 bases from V and 10 bases from J, with 15 bases between. CDR3 bases: TGTGCCAGCAGTTTCCCCACGAGCCCAGCTTTCTTT. Translated, it gives CASSFPTSPAFF.

To note about this clone: A clone one base away is much larger, so this may be a read error. The chain links TRBV7-8 to TRBJ2-7; possible D gene TRBD1, 6 bases. The CDR3 consists of 13 residues. Germline V gene data show CDR1 as SGHVS and CDR2 as FQNEAQ. V dropped 2 bases and J dropped 3 bases, with 8 bases sitting between them. CDR3 DNA sequence: TGTGCCAGCAGCTTAAACAGGGTCTACGAGCAGTACTTC. This gives the protein CASSLNRVYEQYF.

This clone came up a few times. This rearrangement joins TRBV11-3 to TRBJ2-1; 14 nucleotides line up with TRBD2. Germline loops: CDR1 SGHNT, CDR2 YENEEA. The CDR3 covers 15 residues. V was clipped by 2 bases and J by 9 bases; unmatched bases: 3. CDR3 coding DNA: TGTGCCAGCAGCTTAACGGGACTAGCGGGAGTTGAGCAGTTCTTC. It specifies CASSLTGLAGVEQFF. The full variable domain, completed using reference TRBV11-3 and TRBJ2-1, is EAGVVQSPRYKIIEKKQPVAFWCNPISGHNTLYWYLQNLGQGPELLIRYENEEAVDDSQLPKDRFSAERLKGVDSTLKIQPAELGDSAVYLCASSLTGLAGVEQFFGPGTRLTVL.

This chain links TRBV30 with TRBJ2-7; D ambiguous. Trimming pared 2 bases from V and 3 bases from J, leaving 11 bases between. CDR1 and CDR2 from the germline V gene are GTSNPN and SVGIG (reference sequence). CDR3 length equals 13 residues. The CDR3 DNA reads TGTGCCTGGAGTCCAACAAGTATCTACGAGCAGTACTTC. This encodes CAWSPTSIYEQYF.

This rearrangement joins TRBV6-4 to TRBJ1-2, with D possibly matching TRBD1 (6 bases). The length of the CDR3 is 13 residues. Germline CDR1 and CDR2: MRHNA and SNTAGT. With 8 bases removed from V and 2 bases from J, the gap between germline ends came to 12 bases. CDR3 nucleotide sequence: TGTGCCAGCCGGGACACTCTGAACTATGGCTACACCTTC. Translated: CASRDTLNYGYTF.